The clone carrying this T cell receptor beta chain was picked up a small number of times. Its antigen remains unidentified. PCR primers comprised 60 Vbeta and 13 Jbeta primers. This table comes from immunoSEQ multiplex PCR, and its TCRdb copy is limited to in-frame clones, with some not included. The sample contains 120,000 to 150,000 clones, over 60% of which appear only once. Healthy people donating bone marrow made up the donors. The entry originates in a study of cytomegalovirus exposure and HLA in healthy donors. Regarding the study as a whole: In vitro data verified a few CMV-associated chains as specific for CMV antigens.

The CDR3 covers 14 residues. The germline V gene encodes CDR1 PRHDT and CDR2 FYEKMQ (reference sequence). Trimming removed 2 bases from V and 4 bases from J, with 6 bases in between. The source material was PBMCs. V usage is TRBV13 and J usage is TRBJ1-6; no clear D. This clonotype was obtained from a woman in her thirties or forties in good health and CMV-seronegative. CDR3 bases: TGTGCCAGCAGCTTATCCAGATATAATTCACCCCTCCACTTT. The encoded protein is CASSLSRYNSPLHF.